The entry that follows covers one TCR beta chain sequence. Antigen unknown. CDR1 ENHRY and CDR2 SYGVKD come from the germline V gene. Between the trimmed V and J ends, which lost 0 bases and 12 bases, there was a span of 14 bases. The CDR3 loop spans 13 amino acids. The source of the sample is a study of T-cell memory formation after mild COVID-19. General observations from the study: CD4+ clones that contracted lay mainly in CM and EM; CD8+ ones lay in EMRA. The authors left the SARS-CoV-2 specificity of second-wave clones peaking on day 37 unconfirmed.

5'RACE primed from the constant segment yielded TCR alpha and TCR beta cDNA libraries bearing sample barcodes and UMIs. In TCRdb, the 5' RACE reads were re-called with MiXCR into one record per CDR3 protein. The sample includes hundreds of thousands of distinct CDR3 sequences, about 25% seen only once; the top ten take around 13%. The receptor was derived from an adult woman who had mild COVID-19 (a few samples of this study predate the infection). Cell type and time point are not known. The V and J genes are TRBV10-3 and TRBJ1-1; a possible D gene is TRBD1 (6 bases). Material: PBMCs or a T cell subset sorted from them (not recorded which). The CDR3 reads CAISESYRAGSFF. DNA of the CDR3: TGTGCCATCAGTGAGTCGTACAGGGCTGGGTCTTTCTTT.